The sequence of this T cell receptor beta chain was determined in a study of a mutant IDH1 vaccine in newly diagnosed glioma. Time point defined: week 35, safety follow-up. It was 300 ug of mutant IDH1 20-mer peptide that made up each vaccine dose, given with topical imiquimod. Sequenced by immunoSEQ multiplex PCR; TCRdb stores in-frame clones only, minus some. The sample has about 45,000 clones, approximately 92% seen once. Turning to this clone: Its antigen is currently unknown.

This CDR3 contains 13 residues. Germline lookup yields CDR1 MDHEN and CDR2 SYDVKM. Deletions cut 8 bases from V and 1 base from J, with 11 bases between. V usage is TRBV28 and J usage is TRBJ1-1, with D perhaps matching TRBD1 (5 bases). Here the sequenced sample was PBMCs, taken from a glioma patient whose treatment included an IDH1 peptide vaccine. The source of this sequence is a man aged 45 to 65 with glioma. CDR3 in amino acids: CASDNGANTEAFF. DNA of the CDR3: TGTGCCAGCGACAACGGGGCGAACACTGAAGCTTTCTTT.